Presented here are 21 T cell receptor gamma chains from one specimen sequenced in a study of gamma-delta chains in newborns, infants, children. TCRdb reanalyzed the reads using CATT. The data hold approximately 1,000 gamma-chain clones, with approximately 35% observed a single time. What was sequenced was blood. The receptors come from a child who was a newborn, infant or young child, either healthy, febrile or measles-vaccinated (not recorded which).

Worth noting for this clone: A read error may account for a junction end that differs from germline. This sequence joins TRGV9 and TRGJP. TCRdb is silent on the J gene; assignment here came from matching the DNA to germline. CDR3 length equals 18 residues. From germline, CDR1 is GITISATS and CDR2 ISYDGTV (reference sequence). The DNA for the CDR3 is TGTGCCTTGTGGGAGGTGAGGATACAAGAGTTGGGCAAAAAAACCAAGGTATTT. Translation gives CALWEVRIQELGKKTKVF.

By sample share, this clone is large. A single base is all that separates this from a far larger clone, so a read error is likely. The identical CDR3 is also encoded by other nucleotide sequences in the sample. The rearrangement uses TRGV9 and TRGJP. The germline CDR1 and CDR2 sequences are GITISATS and ISYDGTV (reference sequence). V lost 1 base to trimming and J lost 4 bases; unmatched junction nucleotides: 1. There are 16 residues in the CDR3. CDR3 sequence (DNA): TGTGCCTTGTGGGAGGTTCAAGAGTTGGGCAAAAAAATCAAGGTATTT. Its protein is CALWEVQELGKKIKVF.

This clone is a singleton in its sample. The V segment is TRGV9, and no J call was made. CDR1 is GITISATS, CDR2 ISYDGTV, per germline (reference sequence). The CDR3 has 11 residues. CDR3 sequence reads: CALWEVSKELF. CDR3 sequence (DNA): TGTGCCTTGTGGGAGGTGTCCAAGGAACTCTTT.

Points on this clone: One end of the junction fails to match germline, which may point to a read error. This chain connects TRGV2 to TRGJ1 or TRGJ2. Since TCRdb gives no J gene, matching the DNA to germline was used here to assign it. Germline lookup yields CDR1 EGSNGY and CDR2 YDSYNSKV. The CDR3 is 13 residues long. CDR3 DNA sequence: TGTGCCACCTGGGACGGGCCAGGTTATAGGAAACTCTTT. Translation gives CATWDGPGYRKLF.

In regard to this clone: This clone may be a read error of a much larger clone one base away. At the DNA level, this CDR3 is encoded by other sequences in the same sample as well. The rearrangement joins TRGV9 to TRGJP. The J gene, not given by TCRdb, was assigned here from a germline match of the nucleotide sequence. CDR3 length: 17 residues. The V and J ends lost 0 bases and 7 bases, in that order; junction bases with no gene match: 6. Germline V gene lookup returns CDR1 GITISATS and CDR2 ISYDGTV (reference sequence). This chain's CDR3 is CALWEVHGELGKKIKVF. CDR3 DNA sequence: TGTGCCTTGTGGGAGGTGCACGGGGAGTTGGGCAAAAAAATCAAGGTATTT.

The J gene is TRGJP, the V gene TRGV9. Matching the DNA to germline supplied the J gene, which TCRdb does not give. Losses at the gene ends were 2 bases for V and 8 bases for J; bases not matched to a gene: 3. The length of the CDR3 is 15 residues. Germline assignment: CDR1 GITISATS and CDR2 ISYDGTV (reference sequence). The CDR3 spells CALWEEKLGKKIKVF. The CDR3 DNA follows: TGTGCCTTGTGGGAGGAGAAGTTGGGCAAAAAAATCAAGGTATTT.

V gene TRGV9 combines with J gene TRGJP. Matching the DNA to germline supplied the J gene, which TCRdb does not give. The CDR3 has 15 amino acids. The V gene end was trimmed by 5 bases and the J gene end by 6 bases; junction bases not matched to a gene: 4. The germline V gene encodes CDR1 GITISATS and CDR2 ISYDGTV (reference sequence). The CDR3 nucleotides are TGTGCCTTGTGGGTAACAGAGTTGGGCAAAAAAATCAAGGTATTT. Its protein product is CALWVTELGKKIKVF.

As DNA, the CDR3 is TGTGCCACCTGGGACAGGCGCAGGAAACTCTTT. Translated, it gives CATWDRRRKLF. This sequence joins TRGV3 and TRGJ1 or TRGJ2. The J gene was not available in TCRdb and was assigned here by matching the DNA to germline segments. The V segment lost 0 bases and the J segment 12 bases; nucleotides outside the gene matches: 5. Germline loops: CDR1 VTNTFY, CDR2 YDVSTARD (reference sequence). There are 11 residues in the CDR3.

As for this clone: One end of the junction fails to match germline, which may point to a read error. The chain recombines TRGV9 with TRGJP. Germline matching of the DNA provided the J gene here, since TCRdb leaves it blank. This CDR3 is 14 amino acids long. Germline lookup yields CDR1 GITISATS and CDR2 ISYDGTV (reference sequence). The CDR3 nucleotides are TGTGCCTTGTGGAAAGAGTGGGGCAAAAAAATCAAGGTATTT. This encodes CALWKEWGKKIKVF.

In the case of this clone: Other DNA sequences within the sample encode an identical CDR3. This rearrangement joins TRGV9 to TRGJP. No J gene is reported in TCRdb; it was inferred here by comparing the DNA with germline. CDR3 size: 17 residues. From germline, CDR1 is GITISATS and CDR2 ISYDGTV (reference sequence). Germline trimming cut 2 bases from V and 4 bases from J; bases unmatched to any gene: 5. The CDR3 spells CALWEALQELGKKIKVF. The DNA for the CDR3 is TGTGCCTTGTGGGAGGCCCTCCAAGAGTTGGGCAAAAAAATCAAGGTATTT.

This clone has just a few counts. This sequence joins TRGV9 and TRGJP. Since TCRdb gives no J gene, matching the DNA to germline was used here to assign it. Unmatched junction bases numbered 6, after V lost 4 bases and J lost 9 bases. Germline CDR1 reads GITISATS; CDR2 reads ISYDGTV (reference sequence). The CDR3 runs to 15 residues. The CDR3 sequence: CALWDPGLGKKIKVF. The CDR3 DNA reads as TGTGCCTTGTGGGATCCCGGGTTGGGCAAAAAAATCAAGGTATTT.

Concerning this clone itself: One base away lies a much larger clone, so this may be a sequencing read error. The chain recombines TRGV9 with TRGJP. TCRdb is silent on the J gene; assignment here came from matching the DNA to germline. The CDR3 spans 17 residues. Germline CDR1 GITISATS, CDR2 ISYDGTV (reference sequence). CDR3 DNA sequence: TGCGCCTTGTGGGAGGTGCAATACGAGTTGGGCAAAAAAATCAAGGTATTT. As protein: CALWEVQYELGKKIKVF.

Within the sample, this clone is large. Other DNA sequences in the same sample also yield this CDR3. The J gene is TRGJP, the V gene TRGV9. The J gene is not listed in TCRdb, so it was assigned here from a DNA match to germline. The CDR3 is 16 amino acids. The germline gives CDR1 GITISATS, CDR2 ISYDGTV (reference sequence). With V trimmed by 3 bases and J by 4 bases, 3 bases remained unmatched. The CDR3 coding sequence is TGTGCCTTGTGGGAGCCCCAAGAGTTGGGCAAAAAAATCAAGGTATTT. This sequence encodes CALWEPQELGKKIKVF.

The V call is TRGV9, the J call TRGJ1 or TRGJ2. Germline V gene data show CDR1 as GITISATS and CDR2 as ISYDGTV (reference sequence). Trimming at V came to 0 bases and at J to 0 bases, leaving 5 bases not matched to a gene. This CDR3 has 15 residues. CDR3 in amino acids: CALWEVHSNYYKKLF. CDR3 in DNA: TGTGCCTTGTGGGAGGTGCACTCGAATTATTATAAGAAACTCTTT.

This clone is hyperexpanded in the sample. Other DNA sequences from this sample encode an identical CDR3 as well. The chain has TRGV9 and TRGJP. Germline assignment: CDR1 GITISATS and CDR2 ISYDGTV (reference sequence). Losses at the gene ends were 0 bases for V and 7 bases for J; bases not matched to a gene: 3. CDR3 length: 16 amino acids. In DNA form, the CDR3 reads TGTGCCTTGTGGGAGGTGCGGGAGTTGGGCAAAAAAATCAAGGTATTT. It yields the protein CALWEVRELGKKIKVF.

This clone was seen a handful of times. CDR3 sequence reads: CALWGSGELGKKIKVF. CDR3 nucleotide sequence: TGTGCCTTGTGGGGGAGCGGGGAGTTGGGCAAAAAAATCAAGGTATTT. The rearrangement uses TRGV9 and TRGJP. Matching the DNA to germline supplied the J gene, which TCRdb does not give. The germline V gene encodes CDR1 GITISATS and CDR2 ISYDGTV (reference sequence). After removal of 5 bases from V and 7 bases from J, the junction contained 8 bases not matched to a gene. This CDR3 is 16 amino acids long.

The chain links TRGV9 to TRGJP1. No J gene was available from TCRdb, and it was assigned here by a germline match of the DNA. This CDR3 is 15 amino acids long. CDR1 is GITISATS, CDR2 ISYDGTV, per germline (reference sequence). With 3 bases clipped from V and 0 bases from J, the junction kept 4 bases outside the gene matches. The CDR3 here is CALWEPHTTGWFKIF. The CDR3, as DNA: TGTGCCTTGTGGGAGCCTCATACCACTGGTTGGTTCAAGATATTT.

This clone was observed a handful of times. J is TRGJP and V is TRGV9. TCRdb leaves out the J gene; it was filled in here by matching the DNA to germline. The CDR3 sequence is 18 residues long. V dropped 1 base and J dropped 6; count of bases not matched to a gene: 9. CDR1 is GITISATS and CDR2 is ISYDGTV in the germline V gene (reference sequence). The CDR3 DNA follows: TGTGCCTTGTGGGAGGTCGCCTCTCGAGAGTTGGGCAAAAAAATCAAGGTATTT. It encodes CALWEVASRELGKKIKVF.

As for this clone: One junction end disagrees with the germline gene, perhaps due to a read error. The chain joins TRGV9 to TRGJP. No J segment appears in TCRdb, so it was assigned here by matching the sequence to germline. The CDR3 extends over 17 amino acids. Germline-derived CDR1 and CDR2 are GITISATS and ISYDGTV (reference sequence). The CDR3 loop is CALWGVRLELGKKIKVF. The CDR3 DNA follows: TGTGCCTTGTGGGGGGTGAGGTTAGAGTTGGGCAAAAAAATCAAGGTATTT.

A word on this clone: The junction differs from germline at one of its ends, possibly a read error. The chain uses TRGV9 and TRGJP. The J gene, missing from TCRdb, was assigned here through DNA to germline matching. The CDR3 length is 17 residues. Germline-derived CDR1 and CDR2 are GITISATS and ISYDGTV (reference sequence). The CDR3 coding sequence is TGTGCCTTGTGGGGGGTGCAGAGGGAGTTGGGCAAAAAAATCAAGGTATTT. Its protein product is CALWGVQRELGKKIKVF.

This clone was picked up a small number of times. In the same sample, other DNA sequences code for this CDR3. V usage is TRGV9 and J usage is TRGJP. Matching the DNA to germline supplied the J gene, which TCRdb does not give. The germline gives CDR1 GITISATS, CDR2 ISYDGTV (reference sequence). Trimming took 0 bases from V and 7 from J; bases not matched to a gene: 6. The CDR3 sequence is 17 residues long. CDR3 loop: CALWEVQRELGKKIKVF. Here the CDR3 DNA reads TGTGCCTTGTGGGAGGTGCAAAGGGAGTTGGGCAAAAAAATCAAGGTATTT.